This entry concerns a single T cell receptor (beta chain). Its antigen is currently not known. There are no base qualities to consult, and no much larger clone falls within one base. The germline V gene specifies MNHNS as CDR1 and SASEGT as CDR2. Reading from cysteine to phenylalanine, the CDR3 counts 14 amino acids. Only the CDR3 region is kept as DNA, spanning 42 bases read in frame from base 1. The V end loses 6 bases and the J end loses 3 bases, and a stretch of 14 bases separates them. Library preparation was by the immunoSEQ multiplex PCR assay. For the multiplex PCR, a mixture combining 60 forward primers for TCR Vbeta segments and 13 reverse primers for TCR Jbeta segments was used. A multiplex PCR assay on genomic DNA amplified the CDR3 region of rearranged TCR beta genes. The Illumina HiSeq System was used to sequence the amplified TCR beta libraries as 87-base-pair reads. For the original study's pipeline: A later analysis counted about 80 million unique TCR beta chains across the 666 repertoires, and some 11 million of these chains were shared by at least two donors. Raw reads were error-corrected and collapsed into unique sequences by a nearest-neighbor algorithm in which closely related sequences were merged to remove PCR and sequencing errors. Alignment of CDR3 sequences to IMGT reference sequences was used to assign V, D and J gene segments. For a sequence to be retained, a match of at least six nucleotides was required to both a V gene segment and a J gene segment. A rearrangement counted as productive if the CDR3 had no stop codons and remained in frame with V and J, and every other rearrangement counted as non-productive. Following IMGT convention, CDR3 was defined as the stretch from the second conserved V-encoded cysteine to the conserved J-encoded phenylalanine. Sequences without an unambiguous match to a single V gene segment were excluded from the earlier analysis of about 630 of the donors. An earlier analysis of a few hundred of the donors called V segments functional above 56.7% productive rearrangements and segregating when the between-donor standard deviation exceeded 5%. A statistical classification framework was developed to diagnose cytomegalovirus status using the catalog of TCR beta chain sequences. V and J gene assignment, in a later analysis, came from comparing TCR nucleotide sequences with IMGT/GENE-DB human TR gene sequences. The TCRdist pipeline was used in a later analysis to assign CDR3 sequences and most-parsimonious VDJ recombination scenarios. In a later analysis, every TCR beta chain was defined by the combination of its CDR3 amino acid sequence and its V-gene family, and reads without a unique V-gene family were dropped. As a way to deal with suspected cross-contamination and a sequencing artifact, a later analysis dropped nearly 600 nucleotide sequences that were highly shared and had low generation probability. For each public chain, a later analysis derived a clonal expansion index from normalized ranks of inferred template counts within each repertoire. In a later analysis, generation probabilities were computed using a VDJ recombination model fitted to out-of-frame rearrangements, and the results were checked against IGoR. In a later analysis, TCR-TCR, TCR-HLA and TCR-CMV co-occurrence was scored with hypergeometric tests, and a repertoire-size bias correction was applied to TCR pairs. In a later analysis, false discovery rates were estimated by permuting HLA or CMV assignments 20 times. In a later analysis, co-occurring TCRs were grouped with DBSCAN, and TCRdist sequence similarity was added when clustering was performed within HLA-allele-positive subsets. Repertoires with fewer than 30,000 or more than 120,000 public chains, plus five repertoires with anomalous nucleotide sharing, were excluded from co-occurrence clustering. TCRdb holds this immuneACCESS table with in-frame rearrangements only. Some clones are missing; in checked studies, unresolved V genes explain under half, and the rest has no known cause. V and J calls and clone size are as listed in that table; D and trimming were resolved from the DNA. The sample table shows approximately 160,000 clones, and around 86% are seen once. The top ten clonotypes cover about 2% of the sample.

The cohort comprised more than 550 healthy bone marrow donors. All cohort members were sampled while nominally healthy, although unrecorded immune exposures were likely present. Of the approximately 700 cohort members, 289 had positive CMV serostatus and 350 to 450 had negative CMV serostatus, and CMV serostatus was not recorded for the donor. Every donor gave a peripheral blood sample, and the peripheral blood mononuclear cells from that sample were used for TCR beta sequencing. The Qiagen DNeasy Blood Extraction Kit was used to extract genomic DNA from the blood cell samples. The data are from a study of cytomegalovirus exposure and HLA in healthy donors (dated by TCRdb to about 2017). About the investigation overall: In an earlier analysis of 450 to 750 of the donors, 250 to 300 Gb of sequence data and 90 million to 120 million unique TCR beta sequences from 150 million to 200 million T cells were reported. Rather than using new phenotypic data, the later analysis identified candidate immune exposures from TCR beta sequences and from how often those sequences occurred across donors. Roughly 300 gigabases of sequencing data and 75 million to 85 million unique TCR sequences made up an early release that covered 500 to 700 HLA-typed donors. A later genetic analysis took genome-wide SNP genotypes for about 55% of the 666 donors and used that subset as a discovery cohort. The study was designed to test whether signatures of past pathogen exposure could be identified by cataloging public T cell receptors. Of the 398 genotyped donors, roughly 85% fell in the genetic ancestry cluster associated with self-reported Caucasian donors. The study used immunosequencing to profile the T cell repertoires of approximately 640 subjects and linked those repertoires to cytomegalovirus serostatus. To decide whether each TCR beta V gene segment behaved as functional or pseudogenic, an earlier analysis of 587 of the donors relied on high-throughput TCR beta sequencing. To study patterns of TCR occurrence, a later analysis re-analyzed previously published TCR beta repertoires from 666 donors and added high-resolution HLA genotyping. To predict cytomegalovirus infection status, the study combined high-throughput TCR immunosequencing, statistical association of individual TCRs with disease status, and machine learning. Typing coverage differed by locus: A, B, C, DRB1 and DQB1 were typed in about 620-630 donors, DQA1 in 500 to 550, DPA1 in some 600, and DPB1 in just under 490. A separate validation cohort of roughly 130 different subjects was used in addition to the approximately 610-subject first cohort. Several DR-DQ haplotypes were treated as single units for association and clustering because of strong linkage in the cohort. Every repertoire in the discovery cohort had been generated on one and the same sequencing platform. On average, roughly 240,000 unique TCR beta nucleotide sequences were sequenced per donor among a few hundred genotyped donors of the cohort, with about 17% of those sequences being non-productive. Donor age, sex, ethnicity and CMV serostatus were compiled together with the repertoire data. Class I and class II HLA loci were covered by the typing at four-digit resolution. Results and caveats for the whole study, not just this receptor: Strong co-occurrence of HLA alleles, especially DR and DQ, made assigning TCR associations to individual alleles difficult. In this cohort, only TCR beta chains were sequenced, and detectable features were limited by the absence of alpha or paired-chain data. The study gave a list of under 200 TCR beta chains associated with cytomegalovirus. The presence/absence analyses assumed that sequencing depth was roughly uniform across donors, and that assumption may not be true. In an earlier analysis of about 600 of the donors, most TCR beta V segments appeared in productive rearrangements about 90% or about 30% of the time, broadly matching IMGT annotations. Some IMGT-functional V segments, including TRBV6-2 and TRBV6-3, could not be told apart with the 87-base-pair reads, so those segments were excluded. Several of the top co-occurrence clusters appeared to be linked to parvovirus B19, influenza, CMV and Epstein-Barr virus, according to a later analysis. Immune exposure information for the cohort was limited to CMV serostatus. Linkage disequilibrium might explain the correlated functional status among segregating V segments, but an unknown experimental factor could not be ruled out. V-gene and J-gene trimming of TCR beta chains was associated with a missense DCLRE1C variant in a later genetic analysis, and the association was replicated in an independent cohort. The sequencing pipeline was judged likely to have produced a cluster of highly shared sequence variants as a technical artifact. A later analysis found that TCR association rates varied across HLA loci, with DRB1 alleles showing the most associated TCRs and HLA-C alleles the fewest. In a later analysis, most CMV-associated TCR beta chains were found to appear HLA-restricted, with HLA associations seemingly driven largely by CMV exposure. A later genetic analysis reported fewer N-insertions in productive TCRs among donors in an Asian-associated ancestry cluster than the 666-donor mean. According to the authors, the approach could potentially be generalized to other disease states and immunological phenotypes. Because counts were too low, approximately 15 rarely observed V segments, including chromosome 9 orphons, were excluded from the earlier analysis of 587 of the donors. A further reported finding was that TCR beta sequences accurately predicted the HLA-A and HLA-B alleles for most subjects in the first cohort. Because HLA typing was unavailable for some donors at each locus, only the typed subset was used in association tests. Three of the identified cytomegalovirus-associated TCR beta chains were confirmed in vitro to be specific for cytomegalovirus antigens. While some public TCRs were present in many individuals, most TCR sequences turned up only very rarely across donors. The classifier was reported to diagnose cytomegalovirus status with high specificity and sensitivity in both the original cohort and the validation cohort. In a later analysis, HLA-associated TCR beta chains showed more clonal expansion and lower generation probabilities than non-associated chains that were equally common. A later analysis associated 15,000 to 20,000 TCR beta sequences with specific HLA alleles at a false discovery rate of 0.05.

Sequenced sample: PBMCs. The chain couples TRBV6-1 to TRBJ1-2; tentative D gene TRBD1, with 6 bases matching. This clonotype was sampled from a human donor in good health. The CDR3 region has the sequence CASRPRGTDYGYTF. The DNA is TGTGCCAGCAGACCCAGGGGAACGGACTATGGCTACACCTTC.